This record looks at one T cell receptor (beta chain) sequence and its context. This sample is part of a study of blood T cell repertoires in COVID-19. Participants came from 24 US areas, aged roughly 18 to 89 years. Researchers sorted participants into cohorts using their self-reported clinical history. There are 14 residues in the CDR3. Trimming took 7 bases from V and 8 from J, leaving 15 bases between them. Germline V gene data show CDR1 as MDHEN and CDR2 as SYDVKM. Under the authors' procedure: Estimation of nucleated cell counts relied on the amplification of reference gene primers. Sequencing used immunoSEQ multiplex PCR; TCRdb keeps in-frame clones, though not all of them. V and J calls and clone size are those listed in that table; D and trimming were worked out from the DNA. The sample has 280,000 or so clones, around 88% seen once.

Sequencing was carried out using PBMCs or T cells enriched from blood (not recorded which). This receptor was identified in a woman between 35 and 50 years old who had recovered from COVID-19. This sequence joins TRBV28 and TRBJ1-6; D is undetermined. This chain's CDR3 is CASTPGLAYSPLHF. In DNA, the CDR3 is TGTGCCAGCACCCCGGGATTGGCCTATTCACCCCTCCACTTT. Drawing the rest from reference TRBV28 and TRBJ1-6, the complete variable domain is DVKVTQSSRYLVKRTGEKVFLECVQDMDHENMFWYRQDPGLGLRLIYFSYDVKMKEKGDIPEGYSVSREKKERFSLILESASTNQTSMYLCASTPGLAYSPLHFGNGTRLTVT.